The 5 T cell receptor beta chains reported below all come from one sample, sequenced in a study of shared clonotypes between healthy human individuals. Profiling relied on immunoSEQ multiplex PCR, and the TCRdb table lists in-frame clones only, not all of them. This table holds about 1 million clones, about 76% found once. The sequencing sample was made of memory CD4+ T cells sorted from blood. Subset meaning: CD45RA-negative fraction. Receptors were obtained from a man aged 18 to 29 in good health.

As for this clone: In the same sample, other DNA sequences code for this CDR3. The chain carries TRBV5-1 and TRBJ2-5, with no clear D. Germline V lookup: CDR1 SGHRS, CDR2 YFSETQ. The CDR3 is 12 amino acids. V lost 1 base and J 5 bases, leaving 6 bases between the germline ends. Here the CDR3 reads CASSLPSETQYF. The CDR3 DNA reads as TGCGCCAGCAGCTTGCCTTCGGAGACCCAGTACTTC.

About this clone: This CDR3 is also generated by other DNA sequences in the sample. In DNA form, the CDR3 reads TGTGCCAGCTCACCAGGGACACAATCCTACGAGCAGTACTTC. It is translated as CASSPGTQSYEQYF. The chain couples TRBV18 to TRBJ2-7, with D possibly TRBD1 on 6 matching bases. V was pared by 2 bases and J by 1 base, with 9 bases between. The V gene's germline CDR1 is KGHSH and CDR2 LQKENI. The CDR3 consists of 14 residues.

The CDR3: CASSLGPAGNEQFF. As DNA, the CDR3 is TGTGCCAGTAGCCTGGGACCTGCTGGAAATGAGCAGTTCTTC. The chain has TRBV19 and TRBJ2-1; either TRBD1 or TRBD2 may fit D (5 bases each). Germline CDR1 reads LNHDA; CDR2 reads SQIVND (reference sequence). Trimming shortened V by 6 bases and J by 7 bases, and 16 bases separated the two germline ends. The CDR3 contains 14 residues.

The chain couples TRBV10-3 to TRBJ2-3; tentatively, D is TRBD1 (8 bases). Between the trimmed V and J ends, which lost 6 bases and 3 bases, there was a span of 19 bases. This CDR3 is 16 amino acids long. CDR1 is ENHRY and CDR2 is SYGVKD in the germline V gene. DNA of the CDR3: TGTGCCATCAGGAATTTACAGGGGGGGCCTACAGATACGCAGTATTTT. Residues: CAIRNLQGGPTDTQYF.

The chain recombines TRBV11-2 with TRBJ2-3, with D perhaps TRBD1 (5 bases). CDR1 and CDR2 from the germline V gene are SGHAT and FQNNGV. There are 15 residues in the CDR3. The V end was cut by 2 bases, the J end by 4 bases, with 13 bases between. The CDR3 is CASSLSLGVSDTQYF. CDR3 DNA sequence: TGTGCCAGCAGCTTATCTCTAGGGGTGTCAGATACGCAGTATTTT.